This T cell receptor (beta chain) stems from a study of T cells after yellow fever vaccination. Study-wide results and caveats: Shared CD4/CD8 clonotypes were a small share, likely from convergent recombination. Most clones from primary vaccination resurfaced after the booster (roughly 96% CD4, less than 90% CD8). Abundant clonotypes from the bulk population could have been carried over as contaminants into FACS-sorted repertoires.

A few counts support this clonotype. Its cognate antigen is unknown. Conversion of TCR transcripts into cDNA relied on 5'RACE template switching, which added a universal primer site and UMIs. TCRdb itself ran the 5' RACE reads through MiXCR, one entry per CDR3 protein. The profile covers under 500,000 distinct CDR3 sequences, with approximately 19% appearing a single time and 15% to 20% taken by the ten largest. In germline, CDR1 is SGHTA, CDR2 FQGNSA. V gave up 5 bases and J gave up 5 bases, with 10 bases separating them. CDR3 size: 12 residues. This TCR was sampled from a man younger than 30 who received the YFV17D yellow fever vaccine. The sequencing here drew on PBMCs, taken before the yellow fever booster vaccination. The chain joins TRBV7-2 to TRBJ2-7, with unresolved D. This CDR3 reads CASSLGRNEQYF. For the CDR3, the DNA is TGTGCCAGCAGCCTAGGTCGGAACGAGCAGTACTTC. Filled out from reference TRBV7-2 and TRBJ2-7, the complete variable domain reads GAGVSQSPSNKVTEKGKDVELRCDPISGHTALYWYRQSLGQGLEFLIYFQGNSAPDKSGLPSDRFSAERTGGSVSTLTIQRTQQEDSAVYLCASSLGRNEQYFGPGTRLTVT.